Listed below are T cell receptor beta chains from one sample, sequenced in a study of blood T cell repertoires in COVID-19. The repertoire was sequenced with immunoSEQ multiplex PCR; TCRdb's copy has only in-frame clones and lacks some. Of about 320,000 clones detected, 85% to 90% appear once; the ten largest clones hold 11%. The source material was peripheral blood. These receptors were collected from a woman aged 25 to 39 with COVID-19, enrolled during active disease. Both conserved end residues are part of each CDR3. Fields, in order: clone size, J gene, V gene, D gene, CDR3 protein, CDR3 DNA. D genes are given only for firm matches. Clone size is shown for a subset of rows, as once, few, many or a class of expanded clone.

size: -
J: TRBJ2-2
V: TRBV5-1
D: TRBD1
CDR3: CASSPTPQGLGGELFF
DNA: TGCGCCAGCAGCCCTACCCCACAGGGGTTGGGCGGGGAGCTGTTTTTT

size: -
J: TRBJ2-3
V: TRBV6-5
D: -
CDR3: CASSYEGVDTDTQYF
DNA: TGTGCCAGCAGTTACGAGGGGGTGGACACAGATACGCAGTATTTT

size: -
J: TRBJ1-4
V: TRBV6-1
D: -
CDR3: CASSEAGRKTNEKLFF
DNA: TGTGCCAGCAGTGAAGCAGGGAGGAAAACTAATGAAAAACTGTTTTTT

size: once
J: TRBJ1-2
V: TRBV24-1
D: -
CDR3: CATSDQRRNYGYTF
DNA: TGTGCCACCAGTGACCAGCGGCGGAACTATGGCTACACCTTC

size: -
J: TRBJ1-1
V: TRBV19
D: -
CDR3: CASSQRQYRLNTEAFF
DNA: TGTGCCAGTAGCCAACGACAGTACAGGTTAAACACTGAAGCTTTCTTT

size: -
J: TRBJ2-1
V: TRBV5-1
D: TRBD2
CDR3: CASSISGTSGGAYEQFF
DNA: TGCGCCAGCAGCATCTCCGGGACTAGCGGGGGGGCCTATGAGCAGTTCTTC

size: -
J: TRBJ2-1
V: TRBV3-1/TRBV3-2
D: TRBD2
CDR3: CASSPNIAGGYNEQFF
DNA: TGTGCCAGCAGCCCTAATATAGCGGGGGGGTACAATGAGCAGTTCTTC

size: -
J: TRBJ2-7
V: TRBV29-1
D: TRBD1
CDR3: CSVGRGGQGHPYEQYF
DNA: TGCAGCGTTGGGCGAGGGGGACAGGGCCATCCCTACGAGCAGTACTTC

size: -
J: TRBJ1-3
V: TRBV28
D: -
CDR3: CASSLTRDSGNTIYF
DNA: TGTGCCAGCAGTCTAACCCGGGACTCTGGAAACACCATATATTTT

size: -
J: TRBJ1-2
V: TRBV11-2
D: -
CDR3: CASSSLAGWSSYGYTF
DNA: TGTGCCAGCAGCTCACTGGCAGGGTGGTCGTCCTATGGCTACACCTTC

size: -
J: TRBJ1-1
V: TRBV7-9
D: TRBD1
CDR3: CASSLAGRGYTEAFF
DNA: TGTGCCAGCAGCTTAGCCGGCAGGGGGTATACTGAAGCTTTCTTT

size: -
J: TRBJ2-2
V: TRBV7-7
D: TRBD1
CDR3: CASSRTGEPYGELFF
DNA: TGTGCCAGCAGCAGGACAGGGGAGCCGTACGGGGAGCTGTTTTTT

size: -
J: TRBJ1-6
V: TRBV6-5
D: TRBD1
CDR3: CASRKGGQGNSPLHF
DNA: TGTGCCAGCAGAAAAGGGGGACAGGGGAATTCACCCCTCCACTTT

size: -
J: TRBJ1-2
V: TRBV27
D: TRBD1
CDR3: CASNPGQGEFNYGYTF
DNA: TGTGCCAGCAACCCCGGACAGGGGGAGTTTAACTATGGCTACACCTTC